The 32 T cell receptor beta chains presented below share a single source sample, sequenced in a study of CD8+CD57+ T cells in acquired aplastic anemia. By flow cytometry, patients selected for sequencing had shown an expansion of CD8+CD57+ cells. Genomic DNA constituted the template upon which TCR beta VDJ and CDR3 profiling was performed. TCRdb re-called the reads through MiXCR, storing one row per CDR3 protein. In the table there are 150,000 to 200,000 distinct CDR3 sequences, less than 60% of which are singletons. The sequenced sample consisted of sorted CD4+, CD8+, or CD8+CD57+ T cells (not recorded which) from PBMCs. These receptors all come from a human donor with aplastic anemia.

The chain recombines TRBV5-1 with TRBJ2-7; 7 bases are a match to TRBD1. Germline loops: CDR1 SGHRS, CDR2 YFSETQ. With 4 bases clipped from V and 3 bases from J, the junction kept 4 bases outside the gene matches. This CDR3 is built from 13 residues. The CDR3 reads CASSGRDSYEQYF. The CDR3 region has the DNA TGCGCCAGCAGCGGACGGGACAGCTACGAGCAGTACTTC. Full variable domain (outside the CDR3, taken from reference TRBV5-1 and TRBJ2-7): KAGVTQTPRYLIKTRGQQVTLSCSPISGHRSVSWYQQTPGQGLQFLFEYFSETQRNKGNFPGRFSGRQFSNSRSEMNVSTLELGDSALYLCASSGRDSYEQYFGPGTRLTVT.

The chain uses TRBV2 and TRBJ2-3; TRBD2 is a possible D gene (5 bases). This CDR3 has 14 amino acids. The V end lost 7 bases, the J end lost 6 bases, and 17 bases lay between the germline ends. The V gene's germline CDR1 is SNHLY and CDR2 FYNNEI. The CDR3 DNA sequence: TGTGCCAGCATGGGTTGGGCTAGCAGGGATACGCAGTATTTT. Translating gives CASMGWASRDTQYF.

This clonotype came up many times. CDR3 protein: CASSEGTGGDGYTF. The CDR3 nucleotides read TGCGCCAGCAGTGAAGGGACAGGGGGCGATGGCTACACCTTC. This rearrangement joins TRBV10-2 to TRBJ1-2, with 12 bases lining up with TRBD1. The CDR3 extends over 14 amino acids. J lost 6 bases, V lost 3 bases, and 2 bases had no gene match. CDR1 WSHSY and CDR2 SAAADI come from the germline V gene.

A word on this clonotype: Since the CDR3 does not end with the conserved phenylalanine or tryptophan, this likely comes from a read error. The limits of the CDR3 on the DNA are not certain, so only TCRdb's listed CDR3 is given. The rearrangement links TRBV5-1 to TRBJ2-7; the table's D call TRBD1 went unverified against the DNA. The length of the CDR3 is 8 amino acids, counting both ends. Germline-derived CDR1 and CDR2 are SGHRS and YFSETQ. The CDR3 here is CASSLRDR.

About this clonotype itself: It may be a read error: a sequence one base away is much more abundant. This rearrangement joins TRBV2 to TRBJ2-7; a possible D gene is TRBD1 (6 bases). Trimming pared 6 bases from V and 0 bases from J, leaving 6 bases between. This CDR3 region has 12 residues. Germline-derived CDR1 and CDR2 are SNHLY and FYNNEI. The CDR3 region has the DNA TGTGCCAGCAGGGACAGCTCCTACGAGCAGTACTTC. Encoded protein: CASRDSSYEQYF.

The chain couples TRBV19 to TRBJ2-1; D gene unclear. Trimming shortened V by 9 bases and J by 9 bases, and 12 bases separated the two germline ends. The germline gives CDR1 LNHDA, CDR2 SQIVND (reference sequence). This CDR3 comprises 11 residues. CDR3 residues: CASKRAGEQFF. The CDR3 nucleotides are TGTGCCAGCAAACGGGCTGGTGAGCAGTTCTTC.

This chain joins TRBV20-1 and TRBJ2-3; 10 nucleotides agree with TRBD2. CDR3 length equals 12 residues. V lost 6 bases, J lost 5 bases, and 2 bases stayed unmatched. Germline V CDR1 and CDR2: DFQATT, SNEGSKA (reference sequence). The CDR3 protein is CSAKRGGDTQYF. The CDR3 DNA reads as TGCAGTGCAAAGCGGGGGGGAGATACGCAGTATTTT.

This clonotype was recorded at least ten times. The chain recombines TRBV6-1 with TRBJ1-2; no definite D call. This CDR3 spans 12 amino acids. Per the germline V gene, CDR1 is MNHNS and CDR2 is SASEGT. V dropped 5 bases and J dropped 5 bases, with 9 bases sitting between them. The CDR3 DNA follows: TGTGCCAGCAGTCAGACCAGATATGGCTACACCTTC. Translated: CASSQTRYGYTF.

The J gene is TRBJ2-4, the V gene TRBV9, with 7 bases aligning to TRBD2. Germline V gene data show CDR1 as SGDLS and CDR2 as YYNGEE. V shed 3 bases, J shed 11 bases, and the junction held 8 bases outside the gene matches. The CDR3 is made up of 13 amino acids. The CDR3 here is CASSDRTSLVQYF. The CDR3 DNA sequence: TGTGCCAGCAGCGACAGGACTAGTCTGGTTCAGTACTTC.

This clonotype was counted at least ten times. In DNA form, the CDR3 reads TGCAGTGCCACCGGGACCGGTGCCACCATATATTTT. Protein sequence: CSATGTGATIYF. The J gene is TRBJ1-3, the V gene TRBV20-1; possibly TRBD1 for D (5 bases). CDR1 and CDR2 from the germline V gene are DFQATT and SNEGSKA (reference sequence). Between the trimmed V and J ends, which lost 6 bases and 9 bases, there was a span of 15 bases. The CDR3 consists of 12 residues.

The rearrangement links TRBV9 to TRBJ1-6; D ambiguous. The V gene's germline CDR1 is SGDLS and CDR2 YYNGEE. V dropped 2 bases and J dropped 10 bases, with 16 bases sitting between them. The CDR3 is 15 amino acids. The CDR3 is CASSVFSQGNSPLHF. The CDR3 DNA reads TGTGCCAGCAGCGTTTTTTCCCAAGGAAACTCACCCCTCCACTTT.

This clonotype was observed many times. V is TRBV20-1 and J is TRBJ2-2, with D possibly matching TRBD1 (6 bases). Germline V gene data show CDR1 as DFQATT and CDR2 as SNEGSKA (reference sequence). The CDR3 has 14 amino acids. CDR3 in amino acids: CSAGRGQSTGELFF. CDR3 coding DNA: TGCAGCGCCGGTCGGGGACAAAGCACCGGGGAGCTGTTTTTT.

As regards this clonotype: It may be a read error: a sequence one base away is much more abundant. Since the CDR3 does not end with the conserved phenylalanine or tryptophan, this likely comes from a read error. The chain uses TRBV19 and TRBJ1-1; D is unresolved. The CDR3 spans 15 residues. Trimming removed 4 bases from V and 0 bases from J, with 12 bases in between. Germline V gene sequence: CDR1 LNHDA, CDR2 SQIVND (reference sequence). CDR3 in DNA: TGTGCCAGTAGTACCCCTACCGGATTGAACACTGAAGCTTTCTCT. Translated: CASSTPTGLNTEAFS.

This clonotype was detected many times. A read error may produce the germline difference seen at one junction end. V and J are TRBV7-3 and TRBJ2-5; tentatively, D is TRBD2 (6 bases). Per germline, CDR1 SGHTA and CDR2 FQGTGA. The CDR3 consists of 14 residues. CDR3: CAGSPGEAEETQYF. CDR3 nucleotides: TGTGCCGGCAGCCCGGGGGAAGCGGAAGAGACCCAGTACTTC.

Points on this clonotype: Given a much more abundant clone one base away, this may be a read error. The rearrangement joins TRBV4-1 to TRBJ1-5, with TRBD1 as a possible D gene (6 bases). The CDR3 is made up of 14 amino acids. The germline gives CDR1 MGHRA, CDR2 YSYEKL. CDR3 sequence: CARSHEGGGQPQHF. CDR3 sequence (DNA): TGCGCCCGCAGCCACGAGGGGGGGGGCCAGCCCCAGCATTTT.

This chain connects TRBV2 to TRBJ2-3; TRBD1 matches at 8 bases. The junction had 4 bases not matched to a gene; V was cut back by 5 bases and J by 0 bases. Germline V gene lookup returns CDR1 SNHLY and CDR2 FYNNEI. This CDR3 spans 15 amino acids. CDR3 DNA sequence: TGTGCCAGCAGTCCCGACAGGGGTAGCACAGATACGCAGTATTTT. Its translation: CASSPDRGSTDTQYF.

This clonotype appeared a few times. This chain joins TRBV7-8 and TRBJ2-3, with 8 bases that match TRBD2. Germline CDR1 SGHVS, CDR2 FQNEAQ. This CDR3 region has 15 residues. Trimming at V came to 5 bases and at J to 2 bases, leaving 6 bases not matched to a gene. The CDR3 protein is CASSIGLAYTDTQYF. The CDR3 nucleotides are TGTGCCAGCAGCATCGGACTAGCCTACACAGATACGCAGTATTTT.

The CDR3 nucleotides are TGTGCCAGCAGCTCCAGGGGGGTAGAGACCCAGTACTTC. It codes for CASSSRGVETQYF. V and J are TRBV7-2 and TRBJ2-5, with D tentatively TRBD1 (7 bases). The germline gives CDR1 SGHTA, CDR2 FQGNSA. The V end lost 4 bases, the J end lost 4 bases, and 10 bases lay between the germline ends. The CDR3 totals 13 residues.

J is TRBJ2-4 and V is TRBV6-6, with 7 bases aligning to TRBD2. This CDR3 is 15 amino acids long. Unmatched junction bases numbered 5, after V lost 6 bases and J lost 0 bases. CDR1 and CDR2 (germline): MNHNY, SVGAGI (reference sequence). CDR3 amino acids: CASRSSGLAKNIQYF. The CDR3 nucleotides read TGTGCCAGCAGGTCTAGCGGCCTAGCCAAAAACATTCAGTACTTC.

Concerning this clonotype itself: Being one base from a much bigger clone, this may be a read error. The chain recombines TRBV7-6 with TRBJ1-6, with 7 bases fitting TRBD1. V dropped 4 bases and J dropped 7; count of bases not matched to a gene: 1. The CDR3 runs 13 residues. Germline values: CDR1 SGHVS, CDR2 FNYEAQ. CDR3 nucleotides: TGTGCCAGCAGCTCGACAGGGAATTCACCCCTCCACTTT. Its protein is CASSSTGNSPLHF.

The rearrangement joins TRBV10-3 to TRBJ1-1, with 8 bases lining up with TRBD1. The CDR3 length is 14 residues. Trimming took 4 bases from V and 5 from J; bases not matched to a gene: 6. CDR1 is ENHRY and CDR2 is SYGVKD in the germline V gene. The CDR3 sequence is CAISGTGKSTEAFF. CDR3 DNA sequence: TGTGCCATCAGTGGGACAGGGAAGTCAACTGAAGCTTTCTTT.

CDR3: CASSPGPSGQYF. CDR3 coding DNA: TGTGCCAGCAGCCCTGGTCCCAGCGGGCAGTACTTC. The chain links TRBV3-1 to TRBJ2-7; D is perhaps TRBD2 (5 bases). The length of the CDR3 is 12 residues. CDR1 LGHDT and CDR2 YNNKEL come from the germline V gene (reference sequence). Trimming shortened V by 4 bases and J by 9 bases, and 13 bases separated the two germline ends.

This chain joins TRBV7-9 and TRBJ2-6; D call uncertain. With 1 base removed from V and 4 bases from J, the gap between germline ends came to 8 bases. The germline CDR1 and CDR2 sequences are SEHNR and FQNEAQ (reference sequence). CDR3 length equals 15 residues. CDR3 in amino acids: CASSLEFSGANVLTF. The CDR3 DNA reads TGTGCCAGCAGCTTAGAGTTTTCCGGGGCCAACGTCCTGACTTTC.

Written as DNA, the CDR3 is TGTGCCAGCAGCTTATTGTGGGGGTACGAGCAGTACTTC. Translating gives CASSLLWGYEQYF. This rearrangement joins TRBV7-2 to TRBJ2-7; D possibly matches TRBD1 or TRBD2 (5 bases each). Germline V gene sequence: CDR1 SGHTA, CDR2 FQGNSA. V lost 2 bases and J 4 bases, leaving 9 bases between the germline ends. The CDR3 has 13 residues.

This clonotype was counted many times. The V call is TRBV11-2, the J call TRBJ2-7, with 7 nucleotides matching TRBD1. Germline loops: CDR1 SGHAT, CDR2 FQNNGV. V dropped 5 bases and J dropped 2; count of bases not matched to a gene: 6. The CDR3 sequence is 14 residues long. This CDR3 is CASSTRQGPYEQYF. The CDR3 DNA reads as TGTGCCAGCAGCACCCGACAGGGTCCCTACGAGCAGTACTTC. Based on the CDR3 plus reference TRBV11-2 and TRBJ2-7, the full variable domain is EAGVAQSPRYKIIEKRQSVAFWCNPISGHATLYWYQQILGQGPKLLIQFQNNGVVDDSQLPKDRFSAERLKGVDSTLKIQPAKLEDSAVYLCASSTRQGPYEQYFGPGTRLTVT.

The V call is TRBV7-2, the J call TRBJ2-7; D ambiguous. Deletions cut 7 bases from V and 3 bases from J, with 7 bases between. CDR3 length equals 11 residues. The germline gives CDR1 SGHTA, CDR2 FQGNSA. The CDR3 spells CASTRVYEQYF. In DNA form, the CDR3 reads TGTGCCAGCACCCGGGTCTACGAGCAGTACTTC.

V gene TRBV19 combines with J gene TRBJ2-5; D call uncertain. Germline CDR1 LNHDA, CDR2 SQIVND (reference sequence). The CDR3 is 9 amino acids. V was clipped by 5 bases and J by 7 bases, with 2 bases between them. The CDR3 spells CASSPTQYF. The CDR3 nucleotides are TGTGCCAGTAGTCCGACCCAGTACTTC.

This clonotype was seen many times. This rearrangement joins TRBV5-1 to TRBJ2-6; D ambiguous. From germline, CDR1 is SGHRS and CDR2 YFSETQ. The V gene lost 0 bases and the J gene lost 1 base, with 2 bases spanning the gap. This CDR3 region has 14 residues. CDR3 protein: CASSLVSGANVLTF. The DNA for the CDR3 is TGCGCCAGCAGCTTGGTGTCTGGGGCCAACGTCCTGACTTTC.

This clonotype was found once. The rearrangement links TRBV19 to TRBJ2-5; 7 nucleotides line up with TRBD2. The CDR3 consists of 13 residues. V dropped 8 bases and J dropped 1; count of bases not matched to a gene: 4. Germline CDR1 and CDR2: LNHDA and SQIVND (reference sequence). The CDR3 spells CASRSGGQETQYF. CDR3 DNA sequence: TGTGCCAGTCGTTCGGGAGGCCAAGAGACCCAGTACTTC.

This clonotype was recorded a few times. The CDR3 region has the DNA TGTGCCACCAGTGGGTTGACGCATCAGCCCCAGCATTTT. Encoded protein: CATSGLTHQPQHF. This sequence joins TRBV24-1 and TRBJ1-5; D is unresolved. Germline CDR1 is KGHDR and CDR2 is SFDVKD. With 5 bases removed from V and 5 bases from J, the gap between germline ends came to 9 bases. The CDR3 is 13 amino acids.

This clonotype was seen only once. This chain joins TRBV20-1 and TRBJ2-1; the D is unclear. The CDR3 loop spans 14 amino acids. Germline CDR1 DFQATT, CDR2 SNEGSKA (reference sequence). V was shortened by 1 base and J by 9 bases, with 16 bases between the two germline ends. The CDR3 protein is CSARVGLVLSEQFF. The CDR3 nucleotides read TGCAGTGCTAGAGTAGGTCTAGTTCTTAGTGAGCAGTTCTTC.

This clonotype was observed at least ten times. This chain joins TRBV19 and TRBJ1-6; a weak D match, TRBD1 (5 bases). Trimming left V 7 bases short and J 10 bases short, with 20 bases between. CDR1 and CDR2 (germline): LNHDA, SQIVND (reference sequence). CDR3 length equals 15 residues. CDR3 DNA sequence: TGTGCCAGTACCGCCCTAGGGGTTTTCGGCTCACCCCTCCACTTT. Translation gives CASTALGVFGSPLHF.